The clone carrying this TCR delta chain has a count of ten or more. Distinct nucleotide sequences in the sample also encode this CDR3. TCRdb used CATT to re-call clones from the multiplex PCR reads. The table lists 75,000 to 95,000 delta-chain clones, approximately 1% of them singletons. Flow sorting of PBMC yielded separate Vgamma9/Vdelta2+ and Vdelta2-negative gammadelta T cell populations for bulk repertoire analysis. V lost 3 bases and J 0 bases, leaving 26 bases between the germline ends. Germline V gene sequence: CDR1 TSWWSYY, CDR2 QGS. The CDR3 runs 20 residues. This sample was included in a study of γδ T cells in repeated Plasmodium falciparum infection. On the study more broadly: Some Malian samples span acute malaria episodes; others come from no-transmission periods.

This chain uses TRDV1 with TRDJ1; D is possibly TRDD2 (5 bases). This clonotype was obtained from a pool of human donors (malaria-infected and uninfected, not separated). Sequencing used gamma-delta T cells from blood. CDR3 amino acids: CALGDTPNPFGVQYTDKLIF. The CDR3 region has the DNA TGTGCTCTTGGGGATACCCCTAATCCCTTCGGGGTCCAGTACACCGATAAACTCATCTTT.